The next 18 T cell receptor beta chains were all read from a single sample in a study of T cell responses to AZD1222 COVID-19 vaccine. Using immunoSEQ multiplex PCR, the repertoire was profiled, and TCRdb retains in-frame clones only, with some absent. The table shows some 180,000 clones, with about 93% occurring only once. The sample here was peripheral blood, taken 28 days after the second AZD1222 dose. These receptors all stem from an adult who received the AZD1222 COVID-19 vaccine.

This clone appeared a single time. The V call is TRBV28, the J call TRBJ2-5; the D gene is possibly TRBD1 (5 bases). The CDR3 is made up of 14 amino acids. The V end lost 0 bases, the J end lost 5 bases, and 10 bases lay between the germline ends. Germline V gene lookup returns CDR1 MDHEN and CDR2 SYDVKM. The CDR3 loop reads CASSLWQGGETQYF. The CDR3 coding sequence is TGTGCCAGCAGTTTATGGCAGGGTGGGGAGACCCAGTACTTC.

The chain joins TRBV5-1 to TRBJ1-2, with a possible D match to TRBD1 (6 bases). This CDR3 has 15 residues. Trimming removed 0 bases from V and 8 bases from J, with 17 bases in between. Per germline, CDR1 SGHRS and CDR2 YFSETQ. CDR3 loop: CASSLVGQQTGGYTF. CDR3 bases: TGCGCCAGCAGCTTGGTTGGACAGCAGACGGGAGGCTACACCTTC.

The sample holds one count of this clone. CDR3 loop: CASRSGTGDEKLFF. CDR3 sequence (DNA): TGTGCCAGCAGGTCCGGGACAGGGGATGAAAAACTGTTTTTT. The gene calls are TRBV6-5 and TRBJ1-4; TRBD1 matches 10 bases. This CDR3 contains 14 residues. The V gene's germline CDR1 is MNHEY and CDR2 SVGAGI. Germline trimming cut 6 bases from V and 6 bases from J; bases unmatched to any gene: 4.

V gene TRBV7-9 combines with J gene TRBJ1-3, with a possible D match to TRBD1 (5 bases). This CDR3 contains 15 residues. Per germline, CDR1 SEHNR and CDR2 FQNEAQ (reference sequence). V was clipped by 1 base and J by 3 bases, with 10 bases between them. The CDR3 spells CASSLEGSNGNTIYF. The CDR3 DNA reads TGTGCCAGCAGCTTAGAGGGGAGTAATGGAAACACCATATATTTT.

The chain couples TRBV6-6 to TRBJ1-3; 8 bases map to TRBD1. Trimming cost V 6 bases and J 0 bases; bases outside gene matches: 4. This CDR3 has 15 residues. Germline-derived CDR1 and CDR2 are MNHNY and SVGAGI (reference sequence). The CDR3 protein is CASRDTGGSGNTIYF. Written as DNA, the CDR3 is TGTGCCAGCAGAGATACAGGGGGCTCTGGAAACACCATATATTTT.

This clone was seen only once. The chain joins TRBV29-1 to TRBJ1-1, with 9 bases that match TRBD1. This CDR3 contains 12 residues. In germline, CDR1 is SQVTM, CDR2 ANQGSEA. The V segment lost 7 bases and the J segment 1 base; nucleotides outside the gene matches: 1. The CDR3 nucleotides read TGCAGCGGGGGACAGGGGAACACTGAAGCTTTCTTT. Its protein product is CSGGQGNTEAFF. The full variable domain, in which reference TRBV29-1 and TRBJ1-1 provide the parts outside the CDR3, is SAVISQKPSRDICQRGTSLTIQCQVDSQVTMMFWYRQQPGQSLTLIATANQGSEATYESGFVIDKFPISRPNLTFSTLTVSNMSPEDSSIYLCSGGQGNTEAFFGQGTRLTVV.

The genes are TRBV19 and TRBJ1-5; no clear D gene. CDR3 length equals 14 residues. Germline V gene sequence: CDR1 LNHDA, CDR2 SQIVND (reference sequence). V was shortened by 9 bases and J by 4 bases, with 16 bases between the two germline ends. CDR3 sequence reads: CASRNEQNNQPQHF. The CDR3 DNA reads TGTGCCAGCCGGAATGAACAGAATAATCAGCCCCAGCATTTT.

The chain joins TRBV18 to TRBJ2-2, with D tentatively TRBD1 or TRBD2 (6 bases each). CDR1 and CDR2 (germline): KGHSH, LQKENI. Trimming shortened V by 0 bases and J by 5 bases, and 16 bases separated the two germline ends. The CDR3 contains 17 residues. CDR3 protein: CASSPPVAGGGTGELFF. As DNA, the CDR3 is TGTGCCAGCTCACCACCGGTTGCAGGAGGGGGAACCGGGGAGCTGTTTTTT.

The V and J genes are TRBV7-3 and TRBJ1-1; possible D gene TRBD1, 6 bases. Germline CDR1 reads SGHTA; CDR2 reads FQGTGA. This CDR3 is 13 amino acids long. Trimming cost V 2 bases and J 5 bases, with 9 bases left between them. CDR3 DNA sequence: TGTGCCAGCAGCTTAGGAGGGGGTACTGAAGCTTTCTTT. Translating gives CASSLGGGTEAFF.

The V call is TRBV7-3, the J call TRBJ2-5; D not certain. Germline CDR1 reads SGHTA; CDR2 reads FQGTGA. Trimming pared 5 bases from V and 5 bases from J, leaving 12 bases between. CDR3 length: 13 amino acids. This CDR3 reads CASSPPGVETQYF. The CDR3 region has the DNA TGTGCCAGCAGCCCCCCAGGCGTGGAGACCCAGTACTTC.

V is TRBV18 and J is TRBJ1-1, with D tentatively TRBD1 (5 bases). The CDR3 covers 15 residues. Germline CDR1 is KGHSH and CDR2 is LQKENI. Trimming stripped 3 bases from V and 4 bases from J, with 15 bases between. As DNA, the CDR3 is TGTGCCAGCTCACCGCGGGGGGTGGAGGGCACTGAAGCTTTCTTT. It is translated as CASSPRGVEGTEAFF.

This clone was detected once. CDR3 residues: CASSLGGSNSETQYF. The CDR3 nucleotides are TGTGCCAGCAGCTTGGGGGGGTCGAATTCAGAGACCCAGTACTTC. The rearrangement links TRBV11-3 to TRBJ2-5; TRBD2 agrees at 7 bases. V trimming: 3 bases; J trimming: 4 bases; junction bases outside the gene matches: 8. CDR1 and CDR2 (germline): SGHNT, YENEEA. CDR3 length: 15 amino acids.

The chain joins TRBV6-5 to TRBJ1-5, with D unclear. The CDR3 is 14 amino acids. From germline, CDR1 is MNHEY and CDR2 SVGAGI. Trimming pared 8 bases from V and 7 bases from J, leaving 18 bases between. Written as DNA, the CDR3 is TGTGCCAGCGGCTTTCGGGAGGATCGGCAGCCCCAGCATTTT. Its translation is CASGFREDRQPQHF.

J is TRBJ2-2 and V is TRBV7-3; 8 positions agree with TRBD1. This CDR3 has 14 amino acids. CDR1 is SGHTA and CDR2 is FQGTGA in the germline V gene. V lost 6 bases and J lost 4; bases outside the gene matches: 4. This chain's CDR3 is CASSRQGITGELFF. The CDR3 bases are TGTGCCAGCAGTCGACAGGGGATCACCGGGGAGCTGTTTTTT.

This clone showed up just a few times. This sequence joins TRBV7-8 and TRBJ2-7; D not resolved. V was clipped by 5 bases and J by 2 bases, with 16 bases between them. Germline V gene data show CDR1 as SGHVS and CDR2 as FQNEAQ. The CDR3 extends over 15 amino acids. The CDR3 is CASSPQTRWTYEQYF. As DNA, the CDR3 is TGTGCCAGCAGCCCTCAGACACGGTGGACCTACGAGCAGTACTTC.

The chain employs TRBV7-9 and TRBJ2-7; D remains ambiguous. Germline V lookup: CDR1 SEHNR, CDR2 FQNEAQ (reference sequence). The CDR3 has 13 residues. Trimming left V 2 bases short and J 4 bases short, with 9 bases between. The CDR3 is CASSLFSTYEQYF. For the CDR3, the DNA is TGTGCCAGCAGCTTATTCTCCACATACGAGCAGTACTTC. Together with reference TRBV7-9 and TRBJ2-7, the CDR3 gives the full variable domain: DTGVSQNPRHKITKRGQNVTFRCDPISEHNRLYWYRQTLGQGPEFLTYFQNEAQLEKSRLLSDRFSAERPKGSFSTLEIQRTEQGDSAMYLCASSLFSTYEQYFGPGTRLTVT.

The V gene is TRBV6-5, the J gene TRBJ2-5; TRBD1 or TRBD2 may be the D gene (5 bases each). Germline V lookup: CDR1 MNHEY, CDR2 SVGAGI. The germline V and J ends were trimmed by 6 bases and 1 base, with 12 bases remaining between them. This CDR3 has 14 residues. CDR3 nucleotides: TGTGCCAGCAGGGATTGGGGGTTCCAAGAGACCCAGTACTTC. This encodes CASRDWGFQETQYF.

In the case of this clone: The junction departs from the called germline gene at one end, perhaps through a read error. The J gene is TRBJ2-5, the V gene TRBV20-1, with TRBD2 as a possible D gene (6 bases). Per the germline V gene, CDR1 is DFQATT and CDR2 is SNEGSKA (reference sequence). The CDR3 extends over 11 amino acids. CDR3 region: CSARVGGKIHF. CDR3 coding DNA: TGCAGTGCTAGGGTAGGAGGGAAGATCCACTTC.